This passage covers 11 T cell receptor beta chains from one sample sequenced in a study of T cell responses to AZD1222 COVID-19 vaccine. Produced via immunoSEQ multiplex PCR; TCRdb's table is partial and in-frame only. The sample shows around 180,000 clones, just over 90% of them seen only once. The input for sequencing was peripheral blood, taken on day 0 of AZD1222 vaccination. The receptors were gathered from an adult in good health.

V gene TRBV19 combines with J gene TRBJ1-6; D unclear. V gave up 5 bases and J gave up 11 bases, with 16 bases separating them. CDR1 is LNHDA and CDR2 is SQIVND in the germline V gene (reference sequence). This CDR3 contains 14 residues. CDR3 residues: CASSDNSAQAPLHF. The CDR3 DNA follows: TGTGCCAGTAGTGATAACTCGGCCCAGGCACCCCTCCACTTT.

The chain uses TRBV11-1 and TRBJ1-2; no clear D gene. V was clipped by 2 bases and J by 4 bases, with 14 bases between them. Germline V gene lookup returns CDR1 SGHAT and CDR2 FQDESV (reference sequence). This CDR3 region has 15 residues. CDR3 region: CASSLSRGESYGYTF. Written as DNA, the CDR3 is TGTGCCAGCAGCTTATCGCGGGGTGAGAGCTATGGCTACACCTTC.

V and J are TRBV7-9 and TRBJ1-5, with D perhaps matching TRBD1 (6 bases). Germline-derived CDR1 and CDR2 are SEHNR and FQNEAQ (reference sequence). V lost 5 bases, J lost 1 base, and 18 bases lay in between. This CDR3 has 17 amino acids. The CDR3 DNA reads TGTGCCAGCAGCGGGGGGCAGGGATTAGGGAGCAATCAGCCCCAGCATTTT. Its translation is CASSGGQGLGSNQPQHF.

The chain carries TRBV7-3 and TRBJ1-4; D may be TRBD1 (6 bases). Germline V gene sequence: CDR1 SGHTA, CDR2 FQGTGA. The V and J ends lost 5 bases and 5 bases respectively, with 9 bases between them. This CDR3 has 13 amino acids. Here the CDR3 DNA reads TGTGCCAGCAGCCCCGGACAGAATGAAAAACTGTTTTTT. As protein: CASSPGQNEKLFF.

The chain employs TRBV7-9 and TRBJ2-6; D unclear. The CDR3 is made up of 19 amino acids. Per germline, CDR1 SEHNR and CDR2 FQNEAQ (reference sequence). V shed 1 base and J shed 0 bases, with 16 bases lying between them. This CDR3 is CASSLDLGQANSGANVLTF. In nucleotides, the CDR3 is TGTGCCAGCAGCTTAGACCTAGGTCAGGCAAACTCTGGGGCCAACGTCCTGACTTTC. Full variable domain (missing parts from reference TRBV7-9 and TRBJ2-6): DTGVSQNPRHKITKRGQNVTFRCDPISEHNRLYWYRQTLGQGPEFLTYFQNEAQLEKSRLLSDRFSAERPKGSFSTLEIQRTEQGDSAMYLCASSLDLGQANSGANVLTFGAGSRLTVL.

This chain uses TRBV6-1 with TRBJ2-7; D is tentatively TRBD1 or TRBD2 (6 bases each). CDR3 length: 14 amino acids. Germline lookup yields CDR1 MNHNS and CDR2 SASEGT. V dropped 3 bases and J dropped 2 bases, with 11 bases sitting between them. The CDR3 coding sequence is TGTGCCAGCAGTGATCGGAGGGGGGCCTACGAGCAGTACTTC. Translation: CASSDRRGAYEQYF.

This clone was seen a handful of times. The chain recombines TRBV7-2 with TRBJ1-6; maybe TRBD1 (6 bases). The V end lost 1 base, the J end lost 7 bases, and 8 bases lay between the germline ends. The CDR3 is made up of 14 amino acids. CDR1 and CDR2 from the germline V gene are SGHTA and FQGNSA. CDR3 coding DNA: TGTGCCAGCAGCTTAGTGGACAGCAATTCACCCCTCCACTTT. It yields the protein CASSLVDSNSPLHF.

V is TRBV4-3 and J is TRBJ1-2, with D maybe TRBD1 (6 bases). The CDR3 extends over 15 amino acids. Between the trimmed V and J ends, which lost 3 bases and 2 bases, there was a span of 13 bases. Germline values: CDR1 LGHNA, CDR2 YSLEER. Here the CDR3 reads CASSHTDRPNYGYTF. The DNA of the CDR3 is TGCGCCAGCAGCCACACTGACAGGCCCAACTATGGCTACACCTTC.

This chain joins TRBV30 and TRBJ1-1; 8 bases fit TRBD1. V was clipped by 8 bases and J by 4 bases; unmatched bases: 3. Germline lookup yields CDR1 GTSNPN and CDR2 SVGIG (reference sequence). There are 11 residues in the CDR3. The CDR3 nucleotides are TGTGCCCAAGACAGGGGCACTGAAGCTTTCTTT. Translation: CAQDRGTEAFF.

The V call is TRBV6-5, the J call TRBJ1-3; 11 bases agree with TRBD1. There are 14 residues in the CDR3. With V trimmed by 6 bases and J by 11 bases, 9 bases remained unmatched. Germline CDR1 is MNHEY and CDR2 is SVGAGI. The CDR3 nucleotides are TGTGCCAGCAGCCCCAGAGGGGGACAGGGGGCCATATATTTT. This translates into CASSPRGGQGAIYF.

Comment on this clone: Different DNA sequences within this sample yield the same CDR3. The chain is built from TRBV6-5 and TRBJ1-2; no definite D call. Trimming shortened V by 8 bases and J by 3 bases, and 10 bases separated the two germline ends. The germline V gene has CDR1 MNHEY and CDR2 SVGAGI. The CDR3 is made up of 12 amino acids. CDR3 in amino acids: CASRRVDYGYTF. CDR3 nucleotide sequence: TGTGCCAGCCGTAGGGTCGACTATGGCTACACCTTC.